This TCR beta chain is drawn from a study of molecular identifiers for immune sequencing clone quantification. Germline CDR1 is MGHRA and CDR2 is YSYEKL. This CDR3 is built from 17 residues. Sequencing libraries of naive CD8 cells derived from approximately 22,000 to 940,000 sorted cells with 10%, 30% or 50% RNA. Comments on this clonotype: A much more abundant neighbour one base away suggests this may be a read error.

TCRdb re-called the PCR reads with MiXCR, one entry per CDR3 protein. The profile shows 400,000 to 600,000 distinct CDR3 sequences, over 20% of them singletons. The sample was naive CD8+ T cells from blood, with Jurkat cell RNA spiked in. Subset reported: FACS-sorted CD8+CD4-CCR7+CD45RA+ naive T cells. The sequence derives from a human donor in good health. Some libraries in this study had Jurkat cell RNA spiked in. The rearrangement links TRBV4-1 to TRBJ1-5; D is undetermined. The CDR3 DNA sequence: TGCGCCGGCAGCCAAGTTATTCTGGGTTTCAGCAATCAGCCCCAGCATTTT. Encoded protein: CAGSQVILGFSNQPQHF.